This T cell receptor beta chain came from a study of blood T cells in healthy people across ages. Trimming pared 5 bases from V and 0 bases from J, leaving 11 bases between. CDR3 length: 15 residues. Germline V gene lookup returns CDR1 PRHDT and CDR2 FYEKMQ (reference sequence). Sample-barcoded 5' priming and a J-beta primer mix drove a second PCR of about 6 to 12 cycles. Each CDR3 protein is one row after TCRdb ran MiXCR on the 5' RACE reads. The sample gives fewer than 1,000,000 distinct CDR3 sequences, about half of which show up once; 18% is in the top ten. This clonotype was sampled from a man aged 80 or over in good health. Input material: blood. The V call is TRBV13, the J call TRBJ1-3, with D unclear. The CDR3 sequence is CASSLTMGSGNTIYF. The CDR3 DNA reads TGTGCCAGCAGCCTGACGATGGGCTCTGGAAACACCATATATTTT. Filled out from reference TRBV13 and TRBJ1-3, the complete variable domain reads AAGVIQSPRHLIKEKRETATLKCYPIPRHDTVYWYQQGPGQDPQFLISFYEKMQSDKGSIPDRFSAQQFSDYHSELNMSSLELGDSALYFCASSLTMGSGNTIYFGEGSWLTVV.